What follows is one TCR beta chain and its context. This sample was taken from a study of cytomegalovirus exposure and HLA in healthy donors. The CDR3 is made up of 13 amino acids. J was trimmed by 2 bases and V by 11 bases; bases with no gene match: 1. Germline values: CDR1 LNHDA, CDR2 SQIVND (reference sequence). Amplification used 60 Vbeta primers and 13 Jbeta primers. Profiling relied on immunoSEQ multiplex PCR, and the TCRdb table lists in-frame clones only, not all of them. In the table there are 240,000 or so clones, roughly 82% of which are singletons. The clonotype comes from a woman between 40 and 50 years old in good health and CMV-seropositive. Sequencing was performed on PBMCs. The rearrangement uses TRBV19 and TRBJ2-1, with TRBD2 matching 12 bases. CDR3 nucleotides: TGTGCCGCTAGCGGGGGGGCCTACAATGAGCAGTTCTTC. The encoded protein is CAASGGAYNEQFF.